Listed here are 4 T cell receptor beta chains from one sample, sequenced in a study of CD8 T cells in ankylosing spondylitis. TCRdb independently ran MiXCR on the 5' RACE reads; one entry per CDR3 protein. The sample consists of over 150,000 distinct CDR3 sequences, 15% to 20% of them appearing once. Input material: blood, either unsorted or a sorted T cell fraction (not recorded which). The receptors were sampled from a male donor aged 5-30 years with ankylosing spondylitis or in good health (not recorded which).

This clonotype was found many times. The chain uses TRBV7-6 and TRBJ2-2; D is unresolved. V gave up 3 bases and J gave up 4 bases, with 18 bases separating them. CDR1 is SGHVS, CDR2 FNYEAQ, per germline. The CDR3 consists of 17 residues. The DNA for the CDR3 is TGTGCCAGCAGCTTCGAGAGAGACACGAGTGGCACCGGGGAGCTGTTTTTT. Protein product: CASSFERDTSGTGELFF.

This clonotype occurred many times. The chain uses TRBV12-3 or TRBV12-4 and TRBJ1-5; D gene ambiguous. This CDR3 has 12 amino acids. V lost 3 bases and J lost 4, with 4 bases in between. This CDR3 reads CASSFGNQPQHF. CDR3 in DNA: TGTGCCAGCAGTTTCGGAAATCAGCCCCAGCATTTT.

The chain has TRBV30 and TRBJ2-5; no clear D gene. Trimming shortened V by 3 bases and J by 9 bases, and 14 bases separated the two germline ends. Germline CDR1 and CDR2: GTSNPN and SVGIG (reference sequence). CDR3 length: 12 residues. The chain's CDR3 is CAWSADVKSQYF. Here the CDR3 DNA reads TGTGCCTGGAGCGCCGACGTTAAATCCCAGTACTTC. Full variable domain (missing parts from reference TRBV30 and TRBJ2-5): SQTIHQWPATLVQPVGSPLSLECTVEGTSNPNLYWYRQAAGRGLQLLFYSVGIGQISSEVPQNLSASRPQDRQFILSSKKLLLSDSGFYLCAWSADVKSQYFGPGTRLLVL.

The J gene is TRBJ2-1, the V gene TRBV5-1; D perhaps matches TRBD2 (5 bases). The germline gives CDR1 SGHRS, CDR2 YFSETQ. Trimming took off 4 bases at V and 10 bases at J, with 18 bases between the two ends. This CDR3 spans 14 amino acids. The CDR3 loop is CASSLESTRYEQFF. The CDR3, as DNA: TGCGCCAGCAGCCTAGAATCAACTAGATACGAGCAGTTCTTC.